This T cell receptor beta chain was recorded in a study of blood T cell repertoires in COVID-19. Study information: COVID-19 samples from acute and convalescent phases originated in the United States, Italy and Spain.

The CDR3 is 16 amino acids. The germline gives CDR1 KGHDR, CDR2 SFDVKD. The V gene end was trimmed by 1 base and the J gene end by 4 bases; junction bases not matched to a gene: 3. The repertoire was sequenced with immunoSEQ multiplex PCR; TCRdb's copy has only in-frame clones and lacks some. The repertoire holds about 240,000 clones, with 82% as singletons. This clone appeared a single time. This receptor was identified in a woman aged 70-85 years with acute or convalescent COVID-19. Specimen: peripheral blood. The J gene is TRBJ2-5, the V gene TRBV24-1; 12 bases are a match to TRBD2. CDR3 residues: CATSDLLAGGRETQYF. The CDR3 nucleotides are TGTGCCACCAGTGATTTACTAGCGGGGGGACGAGAGACCCAGTACTTC.